This T cell receptor beta chain emerged from a study of cytomegalovirus exposure and HLA in healthy donors. The study, taken as a whole, reports: Subsequent analysis found a tendency for first-cohort TCR clusters to co-occur within the 90 to 150 validation repertoires. The authors listed approximately 150 TCR beta chains as cytomegalovirus-associated.

Generated by immunoSEQ multiplex PCR, the TCRdb table keeps only in-frame clones and is missing some. The sample has around 250,000 clones, about 90% seen once; the top ten hold approximately 3%. Details on this clone: Its antigen remains unknown.

The trim removed 3 bases at V and 3 bases at J, leaving 5 bases unmatched. Germline CDR1 SQVTM, CDR2 ANQGSEA. CDR3 size: 14 residues. The sample consisted of PBMCs. The chain joins TRBV29-1 to TRBJ2-1; TRBD2 aligns across 7 bases. The receptor was isolated from a woman in her twenties or thirties in good health and CMV-seronegative. In DNA, the CDR3 is TGCAGCGTTGACAGCGGGATCGTCTACAATGAGCAGTTCTTC. As protein: CSVDSGIVYNEQFF.